This record looks at one TCR beta chain sequence and its context. The record originates from a study of cytomegalovirus exposure and HLA in healthy donors. PCR amplification relied on 60 Vbeta primers (plus 13 Jbeta primers). Libraries were prepared by immunoSEQ multiplex PCR; TCRdb keeps only in-frame clonotypes and omits some of them. The table has about 240,000 clones, over 80% seen once; the top ten hold over 5%. This CDR3 spans 15 amino acids. With 3 bases removed from V and 1 base from J, the gap between germline ends came to 12 bases. Per the germline V gene, CDR1 is SGHAT and CDR2 is FQNNGV. The clonotype was recovered from a woman aged 40 to 49 in good health and CMV-seropositive. Sequencing was performed on PBMCs. The chain uses TRBV11-2 and TRBJ1-1; maybe TRBD1 (5 bases). Here the CDR3 reads CASSFSRQGNTEAFF. CDR3 sequence (DNA): TGTGCCAGCAGCTTCAGCCGCCAGGGGAACACTGAAGCTTTCTTT.